This T cell receptor (beta chain) was sequenced during a study of cytomegalovirus exposure and HLA in healthy donors. The PCR employed 60 Vbeta primers together with 13 Jbeta primers. Clones were sequenced by immunoSEQ multiplex PCR, and TCRdb holds only the in-frame ones, with some missing. The profile shows 130,000 to 150,000 clones, around 81% of them singletons. Deletions cut 6 bases from V and 2 bases from J, with 12 bases between. The CDR3 sequence is 13 residues long. Germline V CDR1 and CDR2: SQVTM, ANQGSEA. V and J are TRBV29-1 and TRBJ2-3; perhaps TRBD2 as D (6 bases). The sample consisted of PBMCs. The sequence was obtained from a male donor in good health and CMV-seronegative. CDR3 protein: CSVPGDPTDTQYF. The CDR3 DNA sequence: TGCAGCGTCCCGGGAGACCCCACAGATACGCAGTATTTT.